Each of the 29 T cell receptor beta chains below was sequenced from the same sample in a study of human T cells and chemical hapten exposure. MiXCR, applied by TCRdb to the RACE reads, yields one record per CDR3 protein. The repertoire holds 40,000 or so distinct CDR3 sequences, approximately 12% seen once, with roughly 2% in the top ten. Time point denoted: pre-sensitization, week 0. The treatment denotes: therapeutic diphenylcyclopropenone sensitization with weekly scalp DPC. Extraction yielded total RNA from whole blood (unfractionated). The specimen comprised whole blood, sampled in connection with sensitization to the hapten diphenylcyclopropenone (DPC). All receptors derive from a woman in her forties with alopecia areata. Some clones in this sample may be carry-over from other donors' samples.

The CDR3 nucleotides are TGTGCCAGCAGCTTAGTTGGTCTGCGGAGCCAAGAGACCCAGTACTTC. It encodes CASSLVGLRSQETQYF. This chain links TRBV7-8 with TRBJ2-5; D uncertain. Germline V gene data show CDR1 as SGHVS and CDR2 as FQNEAQ. Trimming took 1 base from V and 1 from J, leaving 13 bases between them. The CDR3 consists of 16 residues.

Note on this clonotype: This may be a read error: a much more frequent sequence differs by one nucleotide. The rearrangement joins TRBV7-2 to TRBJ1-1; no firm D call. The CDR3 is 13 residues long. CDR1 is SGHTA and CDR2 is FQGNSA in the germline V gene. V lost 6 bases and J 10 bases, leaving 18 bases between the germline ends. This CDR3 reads CASSQTWGVRAFF. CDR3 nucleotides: TGTGCCAGCAGTCAAACGTGGGGAGTACGAGCTTTCTTT.

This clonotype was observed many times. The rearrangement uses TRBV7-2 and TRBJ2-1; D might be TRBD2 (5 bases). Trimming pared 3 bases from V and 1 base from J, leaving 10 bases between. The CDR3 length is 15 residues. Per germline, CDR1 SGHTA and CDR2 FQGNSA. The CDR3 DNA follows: TGTGCCAGCAGCTTGGACGGAGGATCCTACAATGAGCAGTTCTTC. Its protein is CASSLDGGSYNEQFF.

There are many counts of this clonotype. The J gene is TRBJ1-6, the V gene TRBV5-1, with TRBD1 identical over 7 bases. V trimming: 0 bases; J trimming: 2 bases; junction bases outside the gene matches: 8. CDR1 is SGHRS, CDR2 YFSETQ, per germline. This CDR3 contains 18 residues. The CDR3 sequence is CASSLALGQSAYNSPLHF. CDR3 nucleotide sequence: TGCGCCAGCAGCTTGGCCCTGGGACAGAGCGCCTATAATTCACCCCTCCACTTT.

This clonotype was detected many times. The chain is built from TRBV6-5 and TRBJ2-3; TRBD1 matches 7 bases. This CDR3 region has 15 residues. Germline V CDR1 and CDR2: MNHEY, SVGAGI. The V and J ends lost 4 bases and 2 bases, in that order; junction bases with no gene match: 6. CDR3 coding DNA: TGTGCCAGCAGTTCCACCGGGACAGTCACAGATACGCAGTATTTT. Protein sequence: CASSSTGTVTDTQYF.

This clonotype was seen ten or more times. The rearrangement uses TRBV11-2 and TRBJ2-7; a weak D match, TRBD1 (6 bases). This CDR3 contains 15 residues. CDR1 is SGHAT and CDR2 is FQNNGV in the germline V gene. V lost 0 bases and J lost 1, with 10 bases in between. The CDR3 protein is CASSLEFGQSYEQYF. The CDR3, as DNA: TGTGCCAGCAGCTTAGAATTCGGACAGTCCTACGAGCAGTACTTC. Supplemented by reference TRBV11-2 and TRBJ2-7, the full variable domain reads EAGVAQSPRYKIIEKRQSVAFWCNPISGHATLYWYQQILGQGPKLLIQFQNNGVVDDSQLPKDRFSAERLKGVDSTLKIQPAKLEDSAVYLCASSLEFGQSYEQYFGPGTRLTVT.

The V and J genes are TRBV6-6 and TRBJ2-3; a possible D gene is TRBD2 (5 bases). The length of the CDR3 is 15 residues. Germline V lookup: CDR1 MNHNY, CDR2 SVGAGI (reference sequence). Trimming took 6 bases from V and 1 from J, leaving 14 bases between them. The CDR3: CASRKGSRGTDTQYF. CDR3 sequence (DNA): TGTGCCAGCAGAAAGGGCTCGCGGGGCACAGATACGCAGTATTTT.

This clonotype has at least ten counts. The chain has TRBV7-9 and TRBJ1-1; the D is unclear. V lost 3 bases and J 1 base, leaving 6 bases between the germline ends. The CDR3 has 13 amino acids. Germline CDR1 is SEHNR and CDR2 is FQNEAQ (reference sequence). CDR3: CASSLDPNTEAFF. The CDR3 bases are TGTGCCAGCAGCTTGGACCCGAACACTGAAGCTTTCTTT.

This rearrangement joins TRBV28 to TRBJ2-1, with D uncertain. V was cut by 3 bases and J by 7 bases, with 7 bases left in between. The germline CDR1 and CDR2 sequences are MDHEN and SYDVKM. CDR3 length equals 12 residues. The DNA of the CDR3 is TGTGCCAGCAGTTTGCTCCCAAATGAGCAGTTCTTC. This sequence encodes CASSLLPNEQFF.

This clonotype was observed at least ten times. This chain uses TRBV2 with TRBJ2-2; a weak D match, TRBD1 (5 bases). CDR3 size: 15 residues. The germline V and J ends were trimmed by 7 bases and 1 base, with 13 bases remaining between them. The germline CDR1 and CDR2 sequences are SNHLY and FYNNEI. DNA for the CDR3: TGTGCCAGCACCCCCAGGGTTTGGAACACCGGGGAGCTGTTTTTT. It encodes CASTPRVWNTGELFF. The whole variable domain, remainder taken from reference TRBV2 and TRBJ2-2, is EPEVTQTPSHQVTQMGQEVILRCVPISNHLYFYWYRQILGQKVEFLVSFYNNEISEKSEIFDDQFSVERPDGSNFTLKIRSTKLEDSAMYFCASTPRVWNTGELFFGEGSRLTVL.

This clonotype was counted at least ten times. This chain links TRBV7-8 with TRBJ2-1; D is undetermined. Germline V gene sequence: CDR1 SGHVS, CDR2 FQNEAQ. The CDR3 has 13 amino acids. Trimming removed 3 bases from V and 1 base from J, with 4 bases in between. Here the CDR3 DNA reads TGTGCCAGCAGCTTTTCATCCTACAATGAGCAGTTCTTC. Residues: CASSFSSYNEQFF.

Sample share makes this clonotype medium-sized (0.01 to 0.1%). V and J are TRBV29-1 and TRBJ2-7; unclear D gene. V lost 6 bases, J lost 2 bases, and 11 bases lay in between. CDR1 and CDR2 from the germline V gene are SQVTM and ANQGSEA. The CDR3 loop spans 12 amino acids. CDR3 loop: CSVGINTYEQYF. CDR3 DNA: TGCAGCGTGGGAATTAATACCTACGAGCAGTACTTC.

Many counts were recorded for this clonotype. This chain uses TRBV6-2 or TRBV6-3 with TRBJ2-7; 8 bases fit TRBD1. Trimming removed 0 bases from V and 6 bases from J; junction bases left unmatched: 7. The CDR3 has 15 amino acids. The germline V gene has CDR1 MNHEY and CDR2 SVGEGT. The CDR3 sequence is CASSYSVTGGFEQYF. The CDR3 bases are TGTGCCAGCAGTTACTCTGTCACAGGGGGGTTCGAGCAGTACTTC.

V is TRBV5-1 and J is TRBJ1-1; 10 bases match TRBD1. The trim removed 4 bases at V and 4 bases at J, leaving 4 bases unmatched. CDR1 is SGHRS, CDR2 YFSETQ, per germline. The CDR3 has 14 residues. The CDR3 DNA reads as TGCGCCAGCAGCCGGGGACAGGGGATCACTGAAGCTTTCTTT. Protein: CASSRGQGITEAFF.

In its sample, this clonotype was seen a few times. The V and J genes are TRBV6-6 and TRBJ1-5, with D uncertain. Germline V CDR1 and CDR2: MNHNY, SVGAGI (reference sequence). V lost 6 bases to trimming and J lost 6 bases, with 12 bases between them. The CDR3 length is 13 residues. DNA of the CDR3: TGTGCCAGCAGCACACGGGAGGTTCAGCCCCAGCATTTT. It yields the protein CASSTREVQPQHF.

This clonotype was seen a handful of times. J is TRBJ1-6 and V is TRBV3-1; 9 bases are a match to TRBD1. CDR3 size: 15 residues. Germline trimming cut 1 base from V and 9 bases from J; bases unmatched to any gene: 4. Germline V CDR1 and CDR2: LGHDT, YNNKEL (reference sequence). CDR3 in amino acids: CASSQAGTGSSPLHF. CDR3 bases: TGTGCCAGCAGCCAAGCCGGGACAGGGAGTTCACCCCTCCACTTT.

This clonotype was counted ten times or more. Here the CDR3 reads CASSFGRVVRENTEAFF. In DNA form, the CDR3 reads TGCGCCAGCAGCTTTGGCAGGGTAGTACGTGAGAACACTGAAGCTTTCTTT. V and J are TRBV5-1 and TRBJ1-1; D might be TRBD1 (5 bases). The V and J ends lost 2 bases and 1 base respectively, with 18 bases between them. CDR3 length: 17 residues. Germline V gene lookup returns CDR1 SGHRS and CDR2 YFSETQ.

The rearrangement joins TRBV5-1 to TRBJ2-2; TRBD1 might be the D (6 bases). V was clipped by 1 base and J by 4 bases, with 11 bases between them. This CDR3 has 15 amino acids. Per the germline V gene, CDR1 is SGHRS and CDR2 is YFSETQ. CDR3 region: CASSLTRQVTGELFF. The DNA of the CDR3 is TGCGCCAGCAGCTTGACCCGACAGGTCACCGGGGAGCTGTTTTTT.

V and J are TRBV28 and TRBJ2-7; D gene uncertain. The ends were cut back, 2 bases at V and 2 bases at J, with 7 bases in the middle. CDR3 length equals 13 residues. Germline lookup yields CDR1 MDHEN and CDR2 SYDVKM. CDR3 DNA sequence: TGTGCCAGCAGTTTAAAGCAGACCTACGAGCAGTACTTC. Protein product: CASSLKQTYEQYF.

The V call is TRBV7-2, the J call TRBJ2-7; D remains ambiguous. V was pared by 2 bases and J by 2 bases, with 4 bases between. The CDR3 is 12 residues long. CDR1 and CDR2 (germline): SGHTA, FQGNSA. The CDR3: CASSLNPYEQYF. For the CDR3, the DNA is TGTGCCAGCAGCTTAAATCCCTACGAGCAGTACTTC.

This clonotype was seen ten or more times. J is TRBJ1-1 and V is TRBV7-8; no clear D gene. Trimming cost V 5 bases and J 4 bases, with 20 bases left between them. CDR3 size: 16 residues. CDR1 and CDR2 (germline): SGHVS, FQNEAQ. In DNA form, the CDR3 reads TGTGCCAGCAGCACAACCTCCAGGAGGGTCGGCACTGAAGCTTTCTTT. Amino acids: CASSTTSRRVGTEAFF.

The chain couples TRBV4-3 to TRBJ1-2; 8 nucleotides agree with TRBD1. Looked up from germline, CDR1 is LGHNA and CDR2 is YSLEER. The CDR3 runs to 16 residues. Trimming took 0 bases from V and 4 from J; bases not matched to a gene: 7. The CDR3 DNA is TGCGCCAGCAGCCAAGAAGGTACAGGGGGATCCTATGGCTACACCTTC. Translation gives CASSQEGTGGSYGYTF.

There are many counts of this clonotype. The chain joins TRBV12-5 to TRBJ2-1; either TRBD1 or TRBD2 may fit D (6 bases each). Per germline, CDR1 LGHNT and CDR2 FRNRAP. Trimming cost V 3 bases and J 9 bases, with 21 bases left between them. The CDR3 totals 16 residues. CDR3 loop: CASGLGQGGKGSEQFF. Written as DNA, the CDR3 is TGTGCTAGTGGTTTAGGGCAAGGGGGGAAGGGATCTGAGCAGTTCTTC.

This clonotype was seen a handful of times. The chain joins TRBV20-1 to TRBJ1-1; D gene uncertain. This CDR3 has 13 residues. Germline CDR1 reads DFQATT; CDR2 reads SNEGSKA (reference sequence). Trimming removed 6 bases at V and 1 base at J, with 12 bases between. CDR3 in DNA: TGCAGTGCGGCCCGGTCGGCGAACACTGAAGCTTTCTTT. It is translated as CSAARSANTEAFF.

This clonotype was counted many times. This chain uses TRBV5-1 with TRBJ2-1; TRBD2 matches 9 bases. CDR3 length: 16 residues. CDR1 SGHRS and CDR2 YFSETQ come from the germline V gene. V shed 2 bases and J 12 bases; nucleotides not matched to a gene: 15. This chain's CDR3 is CASSLAASGEPGVQFF. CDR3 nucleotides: TGCGCCAGCAGCTTAGCAGCTAGCGGGGAGCCTGGGGTGCAGTTCTTC.

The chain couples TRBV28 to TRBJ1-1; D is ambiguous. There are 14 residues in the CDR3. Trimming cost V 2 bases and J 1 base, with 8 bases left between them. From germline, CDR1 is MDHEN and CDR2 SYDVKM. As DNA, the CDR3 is TGTGCCAGCAGTTTACTCGGGCGGAACACTGAAGCTTTCTTT. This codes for CASSLLGRNTEAFF.

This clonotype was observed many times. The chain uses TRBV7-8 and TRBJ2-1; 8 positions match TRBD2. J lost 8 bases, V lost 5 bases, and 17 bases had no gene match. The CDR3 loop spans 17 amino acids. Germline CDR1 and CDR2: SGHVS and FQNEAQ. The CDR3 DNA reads TGTGCCAGCAGCCGACATATAGCGGGAAGCCCTAGGGATGAGCAGTTCTTC. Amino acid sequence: CASSRHIAGSPRDEQFF.

Written as DNA, the CDR3 is TGCGCCAGCAGCTCGACAGGGGGTGATGGCTACACCTTC. Residues: CASSSTGGDGYTF. The J gene is TRBJ1-2, the V gene TRBV4-1; 9 positions agree with TRBD1. CDR1 and CDR2 from the germline V gene are MGHRA and YSYEKL. V lost 5 bases, J lost 6 bases, and 4 bases stayed unmatched. The CDR3 is 13 residues long.

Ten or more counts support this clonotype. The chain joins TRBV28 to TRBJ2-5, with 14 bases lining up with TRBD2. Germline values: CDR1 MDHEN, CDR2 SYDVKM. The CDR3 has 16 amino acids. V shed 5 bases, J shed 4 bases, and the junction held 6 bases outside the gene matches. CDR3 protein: CASSLGLAGVIETQYF. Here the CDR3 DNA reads TGTGCCAGCAGTCTGGGACTAGCGGGAGTTATAGAGACCCAGTACTTC.